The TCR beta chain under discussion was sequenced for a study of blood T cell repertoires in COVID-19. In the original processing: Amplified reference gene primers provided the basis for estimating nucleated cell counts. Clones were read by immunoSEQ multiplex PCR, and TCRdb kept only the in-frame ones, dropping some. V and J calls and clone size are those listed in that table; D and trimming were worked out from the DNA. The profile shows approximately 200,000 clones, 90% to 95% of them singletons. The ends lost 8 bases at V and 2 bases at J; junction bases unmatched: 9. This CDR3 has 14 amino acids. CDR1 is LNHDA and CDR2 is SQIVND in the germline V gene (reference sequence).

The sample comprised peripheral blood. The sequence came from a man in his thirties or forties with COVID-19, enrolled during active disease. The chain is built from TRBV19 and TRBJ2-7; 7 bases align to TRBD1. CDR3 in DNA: TGTGCCAGTGGCCCGCCGGGACAGACCTACGAGCAGTACTTC. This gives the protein CASGPPGQTYEQYF. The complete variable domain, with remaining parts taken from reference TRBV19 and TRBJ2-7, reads DGGITQSPKYLFRKEGQNVTLSCEQNLNHDAMYWYRQDPGQGLRLIYYSQIVNDFQKGDIAEGYSVSREKKESFPLTVTSAQKNPTAFYLCASGPPGQTYEQYFGPGTRLTVT.